Listed below are T cell receptor beta chains from one sample, sequenced in a study of OX40 agonist ivuxolimab in advanced cancers. TCRdb's table, derived via immunoSEQ multiplex PCR, lists solely in-frame clones and lacks some. This table holds roughly 69,000 clones, less than 95% found once. Material: CD4+ or CD8+ T cells sorted from blood, obtained in a trial of the OX40 agonist ivuxolimab. The receptor set was obtained from an adult with an advanced solid tumor such as melanoma, head and neck, liver or kidney cancer. CDR3s leave out the opening cysteine and the closing phenylalanine or tryptophan. The order of the fields is clone size, J gene, V gene, CDR3 protein. Not all rows give a size; the values are once, few, many and, for expanded clones, a class.

clone size: NA; J gene: TRBJ2-5; V gene: TRBV9; CDR3 protein: ASSGGPQETQY
clone size: NA; J gene: TRBJ1-5; V gene: TRBV19; CDR3 protein: ASSIRGTGRSNQPQH
clone size: NA; J gene: TRBJ2-3; V gene: TRBV5-1; CDR3 protein: ASSLVADPTDTQY
clone size: NA; J gene: TRBJ1-2; V gene: TRBV30; CDR3 protein: AWSVAGDGYT
clone size: NA; J gene: TRBJ2-5; V gene: TRBV13; CDR3 protein: ASSLDRGQETQY
clone size: once; J gene: TRBJ2-7; V gene: TRBV7-8; CDR3 protein: ASSATIYEQY
clone size: NA; J gene: TRBJ2-7; V gene: TRBV4-2; CDR3 protein: ASSRGGNSYEQY
clone size: few; J gene: TRBJ2-1; V gene: TRBV19; CDR3 protein: ASFDPGTGRREQF
clone size: once; J gene: TRBJ1-6; V gene: TRBV9; CDR3 protein: ASSVEQGSGGSPLH
clone size: NA; J gene: TRBJ1-2; V gene: TRBV18; CDR3 protein: ASSLPGQTYGYT
clone size: NA; J gene: TRBJ1-5; V gene: TRBV6-5; CDR3 protein: ASRGGPHQPQH
clone size: NA; J gene: TRBJ2-1; V gene: TRBV21-1; CDR3 protein: ASSRGSYNEQF